This passage covers 15 T cell receptor beta chains from one sample sequenced in a study of Graves' ophthalmopathy and Graves' hyperthyroidism. The authors amplified TCR beta CDR3 regions, and they did so from RNA transcripts for repertoire sequencing. Second-round multiplex PCR followed a first-round RT-PCR using HTBI primers. TCRdb recomputed calls from the multiplex PCR reads with MiXCR, one row per CDR3 protein. In the table there are 500,000 to 600,000 distinct CDR3 sequences, approximately 37% of which are singletons. The specimen sequenced was peripheral blood or thyroid tissue (not recorded which). Source of these receptors: an adult man with Graves' hyperthyroidism.

The rearrangement joins TRBV4-1 to TRBJ1-5, with TRBD1 matching 7 bases. The CDR3 is 15 amino acids. V was clipped by 3 bases and J by 7 bases; unmatched bases: 9. In germline, CDR1 is MGHRA, CDR2 YSYEKL. In DNA form, the CDR3 reads TGCGCCAGCAGCCAGACCCTTGGGACAGCCCAGCCCCAGCATTTT. Translation gives CASSQTLGTAQPQHF.

The V gene is TRBV20-1, the J gene TRBJ1-2; no clear D gene. Germline V gene lookup returns CDR1 DFQATT and CDR2 SNEGSKA (reference sequence). Trimming pared 1 base from V and 0 bases from J, leaving 12 bases between. The length of the CDR3 is 15 residues. The CDR3: CSARGPWTANYGYTF. DNA of the CDR3: TGCAGTGCTAGAGGACCCTGGACGGCTAACTATGGCTACACCTTC.

Concerning this clonotype itself: A junction boundary mismatches the germline segment, possibly from a read error. The J gene is TRBJ2-5, the V gene TRBV4-1, with D possibly being TRBD1 (5 bases). CDR1 and CDR2 (germline): MGHRA, YSYEKL. CDR3 length equals 13 residues. The CDR3 DNA is TGTGCCAGCAGTCCAGGGATTGGGGAGACCCAGTACTTC. It translates to CASSPGIGETQYF.

This chain uses TRBV29-1 with TRBJ2-5, with TRBD2 matching over 10 bases. V shed 1 base, J shed 5 bases, and the junction held 7 bases outside the gene matches. Germline CDR1 is SQVTM and CDR2 is ANQGSEA. The CDR3 is 15 amino acids. CDR3 nucleotide sequence: TGCAGCGTTGAAGGTACTAGCGGGACCGCGGAGACCCAGTACTTC. It is translated as CSVEGTSGTAETQYF.

V is TRBV27 and J is TRBJ2-3, with D unclear. CDR1 and CDR2 from the germline V gene are MNHEY and SMNVEV (reference sequence). The CDR3 is 14 residues long. The V end lost 7 bases, the J end lost 4 bases, and 15 bases lay between the germline ends. CDR3 sequence reads: CASTLHPKADTQYF. Here the CDR3 DNA reads TGTGCCAGCACCCTGCACCCCAAGGCAGATACGCAGTATTTT.

This clonotype was observed a single time. The chain combines TRBV12-3 or TRBV12-4 with TRBJ2-7, with TRBD1 identical over 7 bases. The J call is doubtful: the DNA matches TRBJ2-4 better. This CDR3 has 12 residues. The CDR3 DNA reads as TGTGCCAGCAGCCCGACAGGGAACATTCAGTACTTC. Its translation is CASSPTGNIQYF.

This clonotype has at least ten counts. J is TRBJ2-5 and V is TRBV20-1, with 7 bases fitting TRBD2. Germline V gene sequence: CDR1 DFQATT, CDR2 SNEGSKA (reference sequence). This CDR3 region has 16 residues. V trimming: 3 bases; J trimming: 0 bases; junction bases outside the gene matches: 10. The chain's CDR3 is CSASAAGTMYQETQYF. The CDR3 DNA reads TGCAGTGCTAGTGCGGCGGGGACTATGTACCAAGAGACCCAGTACTTC.

This clonotype has a handful of counts. The CDR3 protein is CATQLGQLMNTEAFF. The CDR3 region has the DNA TGTGCCACTCAATTGGGACAACTAATGAACACTGAAGCTTTCTTT. This chain connects TRBV19 to TRBJ1-1; a weak D match, TRBD1 (6 bases). The CDR3 is made up of 15 amino acids. Per germline, CDR1 LNHDA and CDR2 SQIVND (reference sequence). V was cut by 10 bases and J by 0 bases, with 18 bases left in between.

This clonotype was detected a few times. The chain has TRBV28 and TRBJ1-1; possibly TRBD1 for D (5 bases). CDR1 and CDR2 from the germline V gene are MDHEN and SYDVKM. CDR3 length equals 13 residues. Deletions cut 6 bases from V and 4 bases from J, with 12 bases between. This CDR3 is CASRRGRATEAFF. CDR3 sequence (DNA): TGTGCCAGCAGGAGGGGCAGGGCCACTGAAGCTTTCTTT.

The CDR3 loop reads CSARVPSGKSTDTQYF. The CDR3 coding sequence is TGCAGTGCTAGAGTCCCTAGCGGGAAAAGCACAGATACGCAGTATTTT. This chain joins TRBV20-1 and TRBJ2-3, with 9 bases matching TRBD2. The V gene's germline CDR1 is DFQATT and CDR2 SNEGSKA (reference sequence). After removal of 1 base from V and 0 bases from J, the junction contained 5 bases not matched to a gene. There are 16 residues in the CDR3.

This clonotype was detected many times. This sequence joins TRBV28 and TRBJ1-5; 7 bases are a match to TRBD1. Germline-derived CDR1 and CDR2 are MDHEN and SYDVKM. Germline trimming cut 3 bases from V and 0 bases from J; bases unmatched to any gene: 2. This CDR3 region has 15 residues. The CDR3 region is CASSLTGHSNQPQHF. The CDR3 coding sequence is TGTGCCAGCAGTTTGACAGGGCATAGCAATCAGCCCCAGCATTTT.

This clonotype turned up a few times. The chain couples TRBV3-1 to TRBJ2-7; perhaps TRBD2 as D (6 bases). The CDR3 is 16 residues long. V lost 2 bases, J lost 2 bases, and 16 bases lay in between. Germline assignment: CDR1 LGHDT and CDR2 YNNKEL (reference sequence). The chain's CDR3 is CASSQTPSGYPYEQYF. DNA for the CDR3: TGTGCCAGCAGCCAAACCCCCAGCGGGTACCCCTACGAGCAGTACTTC.

The sample holds one count of this clonotype. A much larger clone sits a single nucleotide away, making a read error possible. The CDR3 protein is CANALRHHSVASGGGHQETQYF. CDR3 in DNA: TGTGCCAACGCACTGAGGCATCACAGCGTGGCTAGCGGGGGGGGACATCAAGAGACCCAGTACTTC. The rearrangement links TRBV7-2 to TRBJ2-5, with 12 bases identical to TRBD2. This CDR3 contains 22 residues. Germline V lookup: CDR1 SGHTA, CDR2 FQGNSA. V dropped 10 bases and J dropped 2; count of bases not matched to a gene: 29.

Remarks on this clonotype: A read error may be the cause here, since a much bigger clone is one base away. The V and J genes are TRBV5-1 and TRBJ2-7, with no clear D. Per germline, CDR1 SGHRS and CDR2 YFSETQ. The CDR3 is 15 amino acids. Written as DNA, the CDR3 is TGCGCCAGCAGCTTGGGTCTACAGCGATCCTGCGAGCAGTACTTC. Amino acid sequence: CASSLGLQRSCEQYF.

This clonotype showed up many times. It may be a read error: a sequence one base away is much more abundant. This chain connects TRBV6-5 to TRBJ1-6, with 9 bases that match TRBD1. Germline CDR1 reads MNHEY; CDR2 reads SVGAGI. The CDR3 is made up of 14 amino acids. The CDR3 DNA follows: TGTGCCAGCAGTTACGGGACAGGGAATTCACCCTTCCACTTT. Its protein is CASSYGTGNSPFHF.